This is a list of T cell receptor beta chains from one sample in a study of blood T cells in healthy people across ages. TCRdb called the 5' RACE reads again in MiXCR, with one record for every CDR3 protein. The sample has about 780,000 distinct CDR3 sequences; more than 35% are singletons. The sample was blood. These receptors were taken from an older man in good health. The conserved cysteine and the conserved F or W are not part of the CDR3 here. D genes are given only for firm matches.

TRBV10-3	NA	TRBJ1-2	AISESSREYYGYT
TRBV6-1	TRBD2	TRBJ2-3	ASSVLTSGSPDTQY
TRBV7-2	TRBD2	TRBJ2-7	ASSSLAGAGEQY
TRBV7-6	NA	TRBJ1-6	ASSLVTGNSPLH
TRBV5-6	NA	TRBJ2-2	ASSNRVGGELF
TRBV6-1	TRBD2	TRBJ2-1	ASSEGTSGIYEQF
TRBV29-1	NA	TRBJ2-1	SVGTNQETQF
TRBV7-6	TRBD2	TRBJ2-1	ASSLHSAGDYNEQF
TRBV20-1	NA	TRBJ1-5	SARTLTIGALQPQH
TRBV7-2	NA	TRBJ2-1	ASNSVAGGTYNERF
TRBV12-3/TRBV12-4	TRBD2	TRBJ2-7	ASSLGLAGASYEQY
TRBV11-3	NA	TRBJ2-6	ASSPDPNSGANVLT
TRBV18	TRBD2	TRBJ2-1	ASSPSLAGGNEQF
TRBV7-2	NA	TRBJ2-1	ASSSYPGTPSYNEQF
TRBV9	NA	TRBJ2-1	ASSVVSRTPYNEQF
TRBV18	TRBD2	NA	ASSPRTSGSNEQY
TRBV27	NA	TRBJ2-5	ASSFQRGHLGQY
TRBV6-5	NA	TRBJ2-3	ASRDGPTDTQY
TRBV28	NA	TRBJ2-3	ASSVYSTDTQY
TRBV7-2	NA	TRBJ2-7	ASSLVGGYEQY
TRBV20-1	TRBD2	NA	SAPLAGKNIQY
TRBV6-1	NA	TRBJ2-5	ASSGGGQQETQY
TRBV20-1	TRBD2	TRBJ2-1	SARPGGEQF
TRBV7-3	NA	TRBJ2-1	ASSVSGRYNEQF
TRBV11-2	NA	TRBJ1-6	ASSSVNPEDSPLH
TRBV20-1	NA	TRBJ2-5	SARDHSLETQY
TRBV7-2	TRBD1	TRBJ1-5	ASSLEGTVNQPQH
TRBV20-1	TRBD2	TRBJ2-3	SASRAAGGADTQY
TRBV10-3	TRBD2	TRBJ2-7	AISGRSGPFYEQY